This TCR beta chain originates from a study of blood T cells in healthy people across ages. Findings and caveats of the study: The study lacked donor CMV status, which possibly confounded expanded clonotype changes.

This CDR3 has 16 amino acids. With V trimmed by 6 bases and J by 1 base, 4 bases remained unmatched. Per germline, CDR1 ENHRY and CDR2 SYGVKD. This clonotype was counted only a few times. Its antigen is unknown. Next came a second PCR, run for roughly 7 to 12 cycles, which used a sample-barcoded 5' primer along with a J-beta primer mix. MiXCR, applied by TCRdb to the 5' RACE reads, yields one record per CDR3 protein. Of approximately 1.5 million distinct CDR3 sequences listed, roughly 32% are singletons. Sequencing was carried out using blood. This receptor was obtained from a woman in her 30s in good health. The chain links TRBV10-3 to TRBJ2-5; TRBD2 matches 14 bases. The CDR3 DNA is TGTGCCATCAGAAGCGGGACTAGCGGGGGCCAAGAGACCCAGTACTTC. This codes for CAIRSGTSGGQETQYF.